This T cell receptor beta chain was retrieved from a study of blood T cell repertoires in COVID-19. Looking at the study overall: Samples of COVID-19 (acute and convalescent) were obtained from the United States, Italy and Spain. PBMCs, B-cell-depleted T cells, or T cells provided the cDNA or gDNA that made up the material.

As processed by the authors: Estimates of nucleated cell counts were drawn from the amplification of reference gene primers. Profiled with immunoSEQ multiplex PCR; TCRdb holds only in-frame clones, not every one. The V and J calls and the clone size are those of that table, but D and trimming were determined from the DNA. There are about 130,000 clones in the sample; roughly 87% occur only once, and about 7% lies in the top ten. The origin of this receptor is a man aged 80 or over with active or convalescent COVID-19. The material sequenced was peripheral blood.

In nucleotides, the CDR3 is TGTGCCATCAGGACCGGGACAGAATACGAGCAGTACTTC. Encoded protein: CAIRTGTEYEQYF. V gene TRBV10-3 combines with J gene TRBJ2-7, with 7 bases fitting TRBD1. J was trimmed by 4 bases and V by 6 bases; bases with no gene match: 6. The CDR3 totals 13 residues. Germline loops: CDR1 ENHRY, CDR2 SYGVKD.